This T cell receptor (beta chain) was identified during a study of T cell repertoires in aging, cancer and after chemotherapy. Whole-study context: The full dataset contained several million TCR reads.

Study-level findings and limits: Age-matched healthy donors had significantly more diverse, less clonal blood TCR repertoires than untreated cancer patients. Healthy donors lost TCR diversity with age mainly through richness, cancer patients through richness and evenness.

In the case of this clonotype: Its specificity is unknown.

CDR1 and CDR2 (germline): MNHEY, SVGAGI. Deletions cut 6 bases from V and 1 base from J, with 15 bases between. The CDR3 is 15 residues long. The template was genomic DNA from peripheral blood, not RNA. TRB rearrangements spanning V, D and J were amplified using mixed TRB-A/B primers. TCRdb ran MiXCR on the multiplex PCR reads and lists one entry per CDR3 protein. The sample consists of around 2,000 distinct CDR3 sequences, about 23% of them appearing once. This TCR was recovered from a human donor with a solid tumor. Source material: blood. The J gene is TRBJ1-1, the V gene TRBV6-5, with D possibly matching TRBD1 (5 bases). The CDR3 region has the DNA TGTGCCAGCAGCCGCCCTGGGACGGGGAACACTGAAGCTTTCTTT. It is translated as CASSRPGTGNTEAFF.